Listed below are T cell receptor beta chains from one sample, sequenced in a study of blood T cell repertoires in COVID-19. Measured with immunoSEQ multiplex PCR; TCRdb has only the in-frame clones, and not every one. The profile shows roughly 330,000 clones, 75% to 90% of them singletons. Sequencing was done on a sample of PBMCs or T cells enriched from blood (not recorded which). The receptors come from a man in his thirties or forties who had recovered from COVID-19. The CDR3 runs from the conserved cysteine through the conserved F or W. A D gene is named only where the DNA matches it firmly. Size is stated for part of the rows, as once, few or many counts, or as a class when the clone is expanded.

j_call,d_call,clone_size,v_call,cdr3_nt,cdr3_aa
TRBJ1-4,TRBD1,.,TRBV19,TGTGCCAGTAGTATATTCGCGACAGGGAATGAAAAACTGTTTTTT,CASSIFATGNEKLFF
TRBJ1-5,.,.,TRBV4-2,TGTGCCAGCAGCCAAGAAGTACAGGGTAATCAGCCCCAGCATTTT,CASSQEVQGNQPQHF
TRBJ1-5,.,.,TRBV29-1,TGCAGCGTTGAAGAGGGGGCGCTCGGAACCGTCCAGCATTTT,CSVEEGALGTVQHF
TRBJ2-7,TRBD1,.,TRBV3-1/TRBV3-2,TGTGCCAGCAGCCCTCGGGACAGGAGCCTTCACGAGCAGTACTTC,CASSPRDRSLHEQYF
TRBJ1-1,TRBD1,.,TRBV10-3,TGTGCCATCAGAGCGGACAGGGGGCGGGTTGGTGAAGCTTTCTTT,CAIRADRGRVGEAFF
TRBJ1-5,TRBD1,.,TRBV4-2,TGTGCCAGCAGCCAAGAACAGGGGCGAAATCAGCCCCAGCATTTT,CASSQEQGRNQPQHF
TRBJ1-2,.,.,TRBV6-5,TGTGCCAGCATCCCCGGCGGACAGAACTATGGCTACACCTTC,CASIPGGQNYGYTF
TRBJ2-7,.,few,TRBV7-8,TGTGCCAGCAGCTTACAGACAGGAATTTCCTACGAGCAGTACTTC,CASSLQTGISYEQYF
TRBJ2-3,TRBD2,.,TRBV5-1,TGCGCCAGCAGCTTGGGGGCTAGCGGACACACAGATACGCAGTATTTT,CASSLGASGHTDTQYF
TRBJ2-7,.,.,TRBV7-2,TGTGCCAGCAGCGCCAGTAGTGGCAGGAACTACGAGCAGTACTTC,CASSASSGRNYEQYF
TRBJ2-5,TRBD1,.,TRBV19,TGTGCCAGCCCACCTAGAGTTCTATCCTGGGACAGAGCCTTCCAAGAGACCCAGTACTTC,CASPPRVLSWDRAFQETQYF
TRBJ1-2,.,.,TRBV3-1/TRBV3-2,TGTGCCAGCAGCCCCAGCCCGTCGGGAATGGGGTACTATGGCTACACCTTC,CASSPSPSGMGYYGYTF
TRBJ2-3,TRBD1,.,TRBV10-3,TGTGCCACCACCCGACAGGGTTCAACCACAGATACGCAGTATTTT,CATTRQGSTTDTQYF
TRBJ2-1,.,.,TRBV23-1,TGCGCCAGCAGTCAAATGTTACTCGTTGGCAGGGACTCCTACAATGAGCAGTTCTTC,CASSQMLLVGRDSYNEQFF
TRBJ2-5,TRBD1,.,TRBV15,TGTGCCACCAGACCGGGACAGTCTCGCCAAGAGACCCAGTACTTC,CATRPGQSRQETQYF
TRBJ2-5,TRBD2,.,TRBV18,TGTGCCAGCTCACCGACTAGCGGGGAGGAGACCCAGTACTTC,CASSPTSGEETQYF
TRBJ2-7,TRBD1,.,TRBV11-1,TGTGCCAGCAGCAAGTTGACAGGGAGTTTCTACGAGCAGTACTTC,CASSKLTGSFYEQYF
TRBJ2-1,TRBD2,few,TRBV6-5,TGTGCCAGCAGTTACCCGGGGGGTCGGAATGAGCAGTTCTTC,CASSYPGGRNEQFF
TRBJ1-4,.,.,TRBV7-2,TGTGCCAGCAGCTTACTTCGGGGGGCCATATATGAAAAACTGTTTTTT,CASSLLRGAIYEKLFF
TRBJ2-2,.,.,TRBV5-4,TGTGCCAGCAGCTTAGGACTGACGAACACCGGGGAGCTGTTTTTT,CASSLGLTNTGELFF
TRBJ2-7,.,.,TRBV28,TGTGCCAGCACTCCATCCGGAGGGCTCGAGCAGTACTTC,CASTPSGGLEQYF
TRBJ1-1,.,.,TRBV19,TGTGCCAGTAGTAACCGGGACTCAAAAGAAGCTTTCTTT,CASSNRDSKEAFF
TRBJ2-3,TRBD2,.,TRBV19,TGTGCCAGTAGTATCGCTAGCGGGGGGGCAGATACGCAGTATTTT,CASSIASGGADTQYF